Presented here are 17 T cell receptor beta chains from one specimen sequenced in a study of blood T cell repertoires in COVID-19. Sequencing used immunoSEQ multiplex PCR; TCRdb keeps in-frame clones, though not all of them. The table has fewer than 250,000 clones, approximately 80% seen once. Sequencing input: peripheral blood. All receptors derive from a woman aged 45-60 years with acute or convalescent COVID-19.

This CDR3 reads CASSYSAREHEQFF. The CDR3 bases are TGTGCCAGCAGTTACTCGGCACGGGAGCATGAGCAGTTCTTC. The rearrangement links TRBV6-5 to TRBJ2-1; the D gene is possibly TRBD2 (6 bases). The germline V gene encodes CDR1 MNHEY and CDR2 SVGAGI. The V gene lost 0 bases and the J gene lost 8 bases, with 11 bases spanning the gap. This CDR3 region has 14 residues.

This clone was detected once. V and J are TRBV11-2 and TRBJ1-2; 10 positions agree with TRBD1. The J segment lost 6 bases and the V segment lost 5 bases, leaving 3 bases of the junction unmatched. Per germline, CDR1 SGHAT and CDR2 FQNNGV. This CDR3 is 13 amino acids long. Here the CDR3 reads CASSPGTGDGYTF. CDR3 nucleotides: TGTGCCAGCAGCCCCGGGACAGGGGATGGCTACACCTTC.

V usage is TRBV23-1 and J usage is TRBJ2-2, with D perhaps matching TRBD2 (6 bases). TRBV23-1 is filed as an ORF, its function uncertain. This CDR3 contains 16 residues. V was trimmed by 0 bases and J by 6 bases, leaving 14 bases between them. The CDR3 DNA reads TGCGCCAGCAGTCAATCTGGGCAGGGCGGGGCCGGGGAGCTGTTTTTT. Translation: CASSQSGQGGAGELFF.

V and J are TRBV11-2 and TRBJ2-2; the match to TRBD1 covers 9 bases. Germline V gene data show CDR1 as SGHAT and CDR2 as FQNNGV. J was trimmed by 6 bases and V by 3 bases; bases with no gene match: 5. This CDR3 contains 15 residues. The CDR3 loop reads CASSFNRGRAGELFF. The CDR3 DNA reads as TGTGCCAGCAGCTTCAACAGGGGGCGGGCCGGGGAGCTGTTTTTT.

This clone was recorded only once. The rearrangement joins TRBV28 to TRBJ2-5; D is ambiguous. The V gene lost 10 bases and the J gene lost 1 base, with 10 bases spanning the gap. The CDR3 has 12 residues. Germline lookup yields CDR1 MDHEN and CDR2 SYDVKM. The DNA for the CDR3 is TGTGCCACCGCGGCAGTCCAAGAGACCCAGTACTTC. This codes for CATAAVQETQYF.

The V gene is TRBV19, the J gene TRBJ2-2, with D possibly TRBD2 on 6 matching bases. Germline V gene data show CDR1 as LNHDA and CDR2 as SQIVND (reference sequence). This CDR3 has 15 residues. Trimming left V 6 bases short and J 0 bases short, with 11 bases between. CDR3 residues: CASRGGTTNTGELFF. DNA for the CDR3: TGTGCCAGTAGGGGGGGAACCACGAACACCGGGGAGCTGTTTTTT.

The chain is built from TRBV4-1 and TRBJ1-2, with D possibly matching TRBD1 (5 bases). Trimming shortened V by 0 bases and J by 4 bases, and 12 bases separated the two germline ends. The CDR3 sequence is 15 residues long. Germline V gives CDR1 MGHRA, CDR2 YSYEKL. This chain's CDR3 is CASSQDFDQGYGYTF. CDR3 nucleotide sequence: TGCGCCAGCAGCCAAGATTTCGACCAGGGCTATGGCTACACCTTC.

The chain is built from TRBV30 and TRBJ1-3; D not certain. CDR3 length: 13 amino acids. The V and J ends lost 0 bases and 3 bases respectively, with 6 bases between them. Germline CDR1 and CDR2: GTSNPN and SVGIG (reference sequence). For the CDR3, the DNA is TGTGCCTGGAGTGTAGCGTTTGGAAACACCATATATTTT. It specifies CAWSVAFGNTIYF.

V is TRBV28 and J is TRBJ1-6; D remains unclear. CDR3 size: 18 residues. Germline V CDR1 and CDR2: MDHEN, SYDVKM. The germline V and J ends were trimmed by 5 bases and 0 bases, with 17 bases remaining between them. The CDR3 reads CASSPIWAEGSYNSPLHF. The CDR3 DNA is TGTGCCAGCAGTCCTATCTGGGCAGAAGGCTCCTATAATTCACCCCTCCACTTT.

The genes are TRBV29-1 and TRBJ2-3, with 10 positions matching TRBD1. Germline V gene data show CDR1 as SQVTM and CDR2 as ANQGSEA. V lost 4 bases, J lost 0 bases, and 7 bases stayed unmatched. This CDR3 contains 16 residues. CDR3 in amino acids: CSVAGTGVGSTDTQYF. In nucleotides, the CDR3 is TGCAGCGTTGCCGGGACAGGGGTTGGAAGCACAGATACGCAGTATTTT.

V is TRBV3-1 (or the pseudogene TRBV3-2) and J is TRBJ2-1; 11 nucleotides align to TRBD2. With 3 bases clipped from V and 3 bases from J, the junction kept 4 bases outside the gene matches. Germline CDR1 LGHDT, CDR2 YNNKEL (reference sequence). The CDR3 sequence is 16 residues long. Written as DNA, the CDR3 is TGTGCCAGCAGCCACCTTACTAGCGGGGGCTACAATGAGCAGTTCTTC. This codes for CASSHLTSGGYNEQFF.

The chain joins TRBV19 to TRBJ1-4; no reliable D call. The CDR3 has 14 residues. The germline V gene has CDR1 LNHDA and CDR2 SQIVND (reference sequence). Trimming pared 3 bases from V and 3 bases from J, leaving 8 bases between. In DNA form, the CDR3 reads TGTGCCAGTAGTATGAGATCCTCTAATGAAAAACTGTTTTTT. Protein sequence: CASSMRSSNEKLFF.

This clone was seen many times. This chain joins TRBV19 and TRBJ2-7; 9 bases are shared with TRBD2. V trimming: 5 bases; J trimming: 6 bases; junction bases outside the gene matches: 11. The CDR3 contains 15 residues. Germline CDR1 reads LNHDA; CDR2 reads SQIVND (reference sequence). The CDR3, as DNA: TGTGCCAGTAGTGTCCGTAGCGGGAGCTACAGCGAGCAGTACTTC. This sequence encodes CASSVRSGSYSEQYF.

J is TRBJ1-5 and V is TRBV10-3; D not certain. The CDR3 contains 15 residues. Germline V gives CDR1 ENHRY, CDR2 SYGVKD. Between the trimmed V and J ends, which lost 6 bases and 2 bases, there was a span of 14 bases. The CDR3 DNA follows: TGTGCCATCAGAGGTAACCAGGTCGGCAATCAGCCCCAGCATTTT. It yields the protein CAIRGNQVGNQPQHF.

This chain joins TRBV4-1 and TRBJ1-1; no reliable D call. The V gene lost 3 bases and the J gene lost 0 bases, with 11 bases spanning the gap. In germline, CDR1 is MGHRA, CDR2 YSYEKL. The CDR3 runs to 15 residues. Here the CDR3 reads CASSHQSGLNTEAFF. The CDR3 nucleotides read TGCGCCAGCAGCCACCAATCGGGATTGAACACTGAAGCTTTCTTT.

J is TRBJ2-7 and V is TRBV11-2, with D possibly TRBD1 on 5 matching bases. The V end was cut by 0 bases, the J end by 2 bases, with 11 bases between. Germline V gene sequence: CDR1 SGHAT, CDR2 FQNNGV. The CDR3 is made up of 15 amino acids. The CDR3 sequence: CASSLDAGWTYEQYF. CDR3 bases: TGTGCCAGCAGCTTAGACGCAGGGTGGACCTACGAGCAGTACTTC.

V is TRBV5-4 and J is TRBJ2-1; tentatively, D is TRBD2 (6 bases). Trimming pared 7 bases from V and 10 bases from J, leaving 21 bases between. Germline V lookup: CDR1 SGHNT, CDR2 YYREEE (reference sequence). CDR3 size: 14 residues. The CDR3 protein is CASPSRGLQGEQFF. In DNA, the CDR3 is TGTGCCAGCCCATCGCGGGGCCTCCAAGGGGAGCAGTTCTTC. The variable domain in full, with the rest retrieved from reference TRBV5-4 and TRBJ2-1, is ETGVTQSPTHLIKTRGQQVTLRCSSQSGHNTVSWYQQALGQGPQFIFQYYREEENGRGNFPPRFSGLQFPNYSSELNVNALELDDSALYLCASPSRGLQGEQFFGPGTRLTVL.